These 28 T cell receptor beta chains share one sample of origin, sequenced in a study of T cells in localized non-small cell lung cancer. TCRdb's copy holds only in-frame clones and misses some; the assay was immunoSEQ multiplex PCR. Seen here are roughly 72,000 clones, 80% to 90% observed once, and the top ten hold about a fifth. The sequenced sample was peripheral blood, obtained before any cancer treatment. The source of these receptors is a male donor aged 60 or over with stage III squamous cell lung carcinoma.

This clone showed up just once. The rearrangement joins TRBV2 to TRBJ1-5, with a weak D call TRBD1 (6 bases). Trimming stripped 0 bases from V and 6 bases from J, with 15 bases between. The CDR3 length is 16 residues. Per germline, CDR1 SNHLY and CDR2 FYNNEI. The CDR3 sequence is CASSEAVGGVAQPQHF. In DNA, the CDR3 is TGTGCCAGCAGTGAAGCGGTCGGGGGCGTCGCTCAGCCCCAGCATTTT.

The CDR3, as DNA: TGTGCCAGTAGGGACGGGGGGGACTACGAGCAGTACTTC. This codes for CASRDGGDYEQYF. The genes are TRBV19 and TRBJ2-7; 8 bases fit TRBD2. V was clipped by 6 bases and J by 3 bases; unmatched bases: 4. The CDR3 spans 13 residues. Germline V gene sequence: CDR1 LNHDA, CDR2 SQIVND (reference sequence).

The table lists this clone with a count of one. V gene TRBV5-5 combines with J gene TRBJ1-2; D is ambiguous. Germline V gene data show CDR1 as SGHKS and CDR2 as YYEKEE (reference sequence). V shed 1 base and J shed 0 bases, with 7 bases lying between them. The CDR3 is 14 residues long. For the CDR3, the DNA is TGTGCCAGCAGCTTGACAGATTCTAACTATGGCTACACCTTC. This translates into CASSLTDSNYGYTF.

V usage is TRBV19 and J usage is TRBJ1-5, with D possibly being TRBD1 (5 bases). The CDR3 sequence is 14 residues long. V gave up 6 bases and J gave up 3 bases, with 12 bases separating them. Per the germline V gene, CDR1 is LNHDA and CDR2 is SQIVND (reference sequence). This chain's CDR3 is CASSQGAFNQPQHF. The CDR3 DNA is TGTGCCAGTAGCCAGGGCGCCTTCAATCAGCCCCAGCATTTT.

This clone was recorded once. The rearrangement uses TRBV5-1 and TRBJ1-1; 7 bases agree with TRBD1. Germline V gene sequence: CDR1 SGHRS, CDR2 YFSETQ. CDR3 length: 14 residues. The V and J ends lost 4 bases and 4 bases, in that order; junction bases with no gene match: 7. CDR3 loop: CASSEVSGGTEAFF. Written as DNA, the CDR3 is TGCGCCAGCAGCGAGGTGTCAGGGGGCACTGAAGCTTTCTTT.

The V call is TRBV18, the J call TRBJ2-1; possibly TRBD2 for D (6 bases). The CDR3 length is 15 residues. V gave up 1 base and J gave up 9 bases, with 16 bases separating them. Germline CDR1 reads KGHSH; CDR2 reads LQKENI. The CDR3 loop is CASSPLSSAEGEQFF. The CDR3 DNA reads TGTGCCAGCTCACCACTGTCTAGCGCCGAAGGTGAGCAGTTCTTC.

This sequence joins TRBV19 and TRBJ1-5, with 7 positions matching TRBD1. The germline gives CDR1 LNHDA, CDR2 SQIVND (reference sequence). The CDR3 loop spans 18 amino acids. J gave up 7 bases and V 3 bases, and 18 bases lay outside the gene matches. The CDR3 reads CASSIPRGRGQSGQPQHF. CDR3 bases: TGTGCCAGTAGTATTCCGAGGGGGCGAGGGCAGTCAGGGCAGCCCCAGCATTTT.

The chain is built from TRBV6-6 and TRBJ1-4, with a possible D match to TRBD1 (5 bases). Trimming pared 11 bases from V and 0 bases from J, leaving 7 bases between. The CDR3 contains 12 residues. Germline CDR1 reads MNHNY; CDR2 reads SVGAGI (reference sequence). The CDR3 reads CAGGATNEKLFF. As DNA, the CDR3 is TGTGCCGGGGGGGCAACTAATGAAAAACTGTTTTTT.

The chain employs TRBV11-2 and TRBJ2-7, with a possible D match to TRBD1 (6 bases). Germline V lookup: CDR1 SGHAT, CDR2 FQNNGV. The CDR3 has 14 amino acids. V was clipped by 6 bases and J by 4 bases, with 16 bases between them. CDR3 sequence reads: CASSFSRGSYEQYV. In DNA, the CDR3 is TGTGCCAGCAGTTTTAGCAGGGGCTCTTACGAGCAGTACGTC.

The CDR3 reads CASSPPRGISTDTQYF. The DNA of the CDR3 is TGTGCCAGCTCCCCCCCTAGGGGGATTAGCACAGATACGCAGTATTTT. The chain joins TRBV5-4 to TRBJ2-3; a weak D match, TRBD1 (6 bases). In germline, CDR1 is SGHNT, CDR2 YYREEE (reference sequence). Trimming cost V 7 bases and J 0 bases, with 18 bases left between them. The CDR3 is 16 amino acids.

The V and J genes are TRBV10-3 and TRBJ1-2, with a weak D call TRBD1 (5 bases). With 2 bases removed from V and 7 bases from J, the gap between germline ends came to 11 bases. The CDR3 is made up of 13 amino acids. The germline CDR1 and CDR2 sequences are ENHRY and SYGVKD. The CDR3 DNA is TGTGCCATCAGTGAGGGGGGTGATAGTGGCTACACCTTC. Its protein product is CAISEGGDSGYTF.

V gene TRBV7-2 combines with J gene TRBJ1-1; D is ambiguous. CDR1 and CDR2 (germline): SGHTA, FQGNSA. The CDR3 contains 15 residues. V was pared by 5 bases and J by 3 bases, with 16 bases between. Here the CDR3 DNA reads TGTGCCAGCAGCATCTCCGGTGGAATCGACACTGAAGCTTTCTTT. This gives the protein CASSISGGIDTEAFF.

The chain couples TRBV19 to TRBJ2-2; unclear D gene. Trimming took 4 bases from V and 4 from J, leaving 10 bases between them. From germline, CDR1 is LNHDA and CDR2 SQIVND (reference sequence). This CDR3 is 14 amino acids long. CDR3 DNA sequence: TGTGCCAGTAGTAGGCGAATAGTCACCGGGGAGCTGTTTTTT. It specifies CASSRRIVTGELFF.

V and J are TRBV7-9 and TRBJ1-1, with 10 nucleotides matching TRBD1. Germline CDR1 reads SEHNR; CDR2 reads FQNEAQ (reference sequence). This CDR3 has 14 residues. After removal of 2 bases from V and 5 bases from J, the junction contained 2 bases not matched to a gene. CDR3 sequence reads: CASSLLGQGTEAFF. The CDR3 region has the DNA TGTGCCAGCAGCTTACTGGGACAGGGGACTGAAGCTTTCTTT.

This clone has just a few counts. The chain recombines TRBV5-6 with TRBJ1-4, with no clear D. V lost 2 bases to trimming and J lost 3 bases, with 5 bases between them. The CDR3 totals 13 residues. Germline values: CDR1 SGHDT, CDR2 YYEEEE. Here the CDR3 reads CASSLWSNEKLFF. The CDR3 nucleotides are TGTGCCAGCAGCTTATGGTCTAATGAAAAACTGTTTTTT.

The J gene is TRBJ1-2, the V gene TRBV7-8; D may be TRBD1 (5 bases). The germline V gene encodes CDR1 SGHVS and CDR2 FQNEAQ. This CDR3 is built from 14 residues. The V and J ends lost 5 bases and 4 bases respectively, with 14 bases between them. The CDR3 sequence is CASSGEGLGYGYTF. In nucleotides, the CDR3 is TGTGCCAGCAGCGGGGAGGGGCTCGGCTATGGCTACACCTTC.

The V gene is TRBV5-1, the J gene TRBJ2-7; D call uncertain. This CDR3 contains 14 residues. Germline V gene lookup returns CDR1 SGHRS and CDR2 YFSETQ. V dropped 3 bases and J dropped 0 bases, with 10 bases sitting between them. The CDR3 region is CASSSEPSSYEQYF. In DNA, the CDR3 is TGCGCCAGCAGCTCTGAGCCGAGCTCCTACGAGCAGTACTTC. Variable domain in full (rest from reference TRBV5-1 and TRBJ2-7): KAGVTQTPRYLIKTRGQQVTLSCSPISGHRSVSWYQQTPGQGLQFLFEYFSETQRNKGNFPGRFSGRQFSNSRSEMNVSTLELGDSALYLCASSSEPSSYEQYFGPGTRLTVT.

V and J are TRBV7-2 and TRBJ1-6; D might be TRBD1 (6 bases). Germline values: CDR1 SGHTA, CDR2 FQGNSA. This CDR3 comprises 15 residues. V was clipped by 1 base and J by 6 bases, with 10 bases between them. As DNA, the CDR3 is TGTGCCAGCAGCTTAGTGGGGGCTCGTAATTCACCCCTCCACTTT. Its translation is CASSLVGARNSPLHF. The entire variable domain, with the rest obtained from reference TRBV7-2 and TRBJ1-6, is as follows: GAGVSQSPSNKVTEKGKDVELRCDPISGHTALYWYRQSLGQGLEFLIYFQGNSAPDKSGLPSDRFSAERTGGSVSTLTIQRTQQEDSAVYLCASSLVGARNSPLHFGNGTRLTVT.

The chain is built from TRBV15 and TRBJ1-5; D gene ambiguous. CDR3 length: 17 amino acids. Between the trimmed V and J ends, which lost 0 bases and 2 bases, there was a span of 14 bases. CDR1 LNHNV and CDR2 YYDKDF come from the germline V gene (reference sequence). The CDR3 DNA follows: TGTGCCACCAGCAGAGATTCTGGCCTCCGGGGCAATCAGCCCCAGCATTTT. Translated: CATSRDSGLRGNQPQHF.

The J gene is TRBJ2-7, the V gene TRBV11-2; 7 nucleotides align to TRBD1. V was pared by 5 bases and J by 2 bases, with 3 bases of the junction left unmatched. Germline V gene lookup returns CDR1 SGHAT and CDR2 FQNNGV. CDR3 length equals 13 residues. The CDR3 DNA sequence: TGTGCCAGCAGCGTCGACAGGGCCTACGAGCAGTACGTC. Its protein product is CASSVDRAYEQYV.

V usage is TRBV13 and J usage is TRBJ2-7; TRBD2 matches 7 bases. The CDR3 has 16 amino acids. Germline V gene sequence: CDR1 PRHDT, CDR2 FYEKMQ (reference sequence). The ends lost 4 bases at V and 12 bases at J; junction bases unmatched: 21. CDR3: CASSSGRPEAGNGAYF. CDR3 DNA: TGTGCCAGCAGCTCGGGACGGCCCGAAGCGGGAAATGGGGCGTACTTC.

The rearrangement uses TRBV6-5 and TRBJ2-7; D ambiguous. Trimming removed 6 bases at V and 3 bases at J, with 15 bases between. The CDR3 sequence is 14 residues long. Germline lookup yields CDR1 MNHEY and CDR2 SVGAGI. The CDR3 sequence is CASSSTRRRYEQYF. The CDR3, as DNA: TGTGCCAGCAGCTCGACTCGGAGACGCTACGAGCAGTACTTC.

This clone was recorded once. CDR3 nucleotides: TGTGCCAGCAGCGGGGGGCCCGATCGCTACACAGATACGCAGTATTTT. Its translation: CASSGGPDRYTDTQYF. The chain couples TRBV9 to TRBJ2-3, with D possibly matching TRBD1 (6 bases). The CDR3 spans 16 residues. The germline V gene encodes CDR1 SGDLS and CDR2 YYNGEE. Trimming removed 3 bases from V and 2 bases from J, with 16 bases in between.

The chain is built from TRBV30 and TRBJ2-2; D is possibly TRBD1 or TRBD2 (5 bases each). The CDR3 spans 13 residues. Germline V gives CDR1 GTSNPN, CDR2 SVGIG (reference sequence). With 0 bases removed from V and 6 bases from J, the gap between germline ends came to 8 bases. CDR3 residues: CAWSVGGSGELFF. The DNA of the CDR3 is TGTGCCTGGAGTGTTGGGGGTTCCGGGGAGCTGTTTTTT.

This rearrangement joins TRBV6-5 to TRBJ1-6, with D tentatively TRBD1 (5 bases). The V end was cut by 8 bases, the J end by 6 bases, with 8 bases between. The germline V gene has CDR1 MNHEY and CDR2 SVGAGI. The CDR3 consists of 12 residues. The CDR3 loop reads CASSRGNSPLHF. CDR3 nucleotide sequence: TGTGCCAGCTCGAGGGGTAATTCACCCCTCCACTTT.

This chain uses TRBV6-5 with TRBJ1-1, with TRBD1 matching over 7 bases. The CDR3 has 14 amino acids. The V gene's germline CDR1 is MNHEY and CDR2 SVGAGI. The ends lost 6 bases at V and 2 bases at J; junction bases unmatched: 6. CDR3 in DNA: TGTGCCAGCAGCCGCGACAGGGCCAACACTGAAGCTTTCTTT. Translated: CASSRDRANTEAFF.

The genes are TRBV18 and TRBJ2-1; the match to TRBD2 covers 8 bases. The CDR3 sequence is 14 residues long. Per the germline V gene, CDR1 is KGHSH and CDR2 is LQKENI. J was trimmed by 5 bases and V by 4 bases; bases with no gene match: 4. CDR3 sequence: CASSLGGAHNEQFF. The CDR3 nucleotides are TGTGCCAGCTCACTCGGGGGGGCTCACAATGAGCAGTTCTTC.

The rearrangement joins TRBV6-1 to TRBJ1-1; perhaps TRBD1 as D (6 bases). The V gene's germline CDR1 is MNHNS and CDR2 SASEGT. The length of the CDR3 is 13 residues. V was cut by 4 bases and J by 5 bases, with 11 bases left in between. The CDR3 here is CASSVQGRTEAFF. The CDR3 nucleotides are TGTGCCAGCAGTGTGCAGGGGAGGACTGAAGCTTTCTTT.